The clone carrying this TCR beta chain was found many times. Its antigen is not known. Individual cDNA molecules were tagged with unique molecular identifiers, the study reported. TCRdb processed the 5' RACE reads anew with MiXCR; each CDR3 protein has one entry. The profile covers more than 60,000 distinct CDR3 sequences, with 4.9% appearing a single time and roughly 5% taken by the ten largest. This sample is part of a study of early T cells in non-severe SARS-CoV-2 infection. Study at large: Unpaired chains resulted from sequencing bulk RNA of unsorted whole blood. Points from the study as a whole: Anti-spike CD8 responses were favored by VDJdb matching, which missed private and CD4 specificities.

V lost 2 bases and J lost 8; bases outside the gene matches: 3. The germline CDR1 and CDR2 sequences are GTSNPN and SVGIG (reference sequence). The CDR3 extends over 12 amino acids. This clonotype originated in an adult who was a healthcare worker with PCR-confirmed SARS-CoV-2 infection or an uninfected control (not recorded which). Material: whole blood. The genes are TRBV30 and TRBJ2-4; 7 nucleotides align to TRBD1. The CDR3: CAWSYTGDIQYF. CDR3 DNA sequence: TGTGCCTGGAGTTATACAGGGGACATTCAGTACTTC. Supplemented by reference TRBV30 and TRBJ2-4, the full variable domain reads SQTIHQWPATLVQPVGSPLSLECTVEGTSNPNLYWYRQAAGRGLQLLFYSVGIGQISSEVPQNLSASRPQDRQFILSSKKLLLSDSGFYLCAWSYTGDIQYFGAGTRLSVL.